These T cell receptor beta chains were read from a single sample in a study of CD4 T cell repertoires in COVID-19. Here immunoSEQ multiplex PCR was the method, and the copy in TCRdb shows in-frame clones only, minus some. The table records approximately 79,000 clones, 83% of them present only once. Source: CD4+ T cells from peripheral blood, taken after recovery from COVID-19. All receptors derive from a human donor who had COVID-19. The CDR3 runs from the conserved cysteine through the conserved F or W. The D gene is left open where the match is weak. Clone size appears in some rows only: once, few, many, or a class for an expanded clone.

D gene,V gene,J gene,clone size,CDR3 protein,CDR3 DNA
.,TRBV18,TRBJ2-2,.,CASCQTGTRNTGELFF,TGTGCCAGCTGCCAGACCGGGACACGGAACACCGGGGAGCTGTTTTTT
.,TRBV3-1/TRBV3-2,TRBJ1-6,.,CASSQDRLISNSPLHF,TGTGCCAGCAGCCAAGATCGTCTGATCTCGAATTCACCCCTCCACTTT
.,TRBV6-4,TRBJ2-7,.,CASSTTLAGEQYF,TGTGCCAGCAGTACCACCCTAGCTGGGGAGCAGTACTTC
.,TRBV5-1,TRBJ1-1,.,CASSLGTLNTEAFF,TGCGCCAGCAGCTTGGGGACATTGAACACTGAAGCTTTCTTT
.,TRBV25-1,TRBJ1-4,.,CASSDLVTGRLEKLFF,TGTGCCAGCAGTGATTTAGTAACAGGACGGCTCGAAAAACTGTTTTTT
.,TRBV29-1,TRBJ1-1,once,CSVEKGRPSSEAFF,TGCAGCGTTGAGAAAGGACGCCCCTCCTCCGAAGCTTTCTTT
.,TRBV7-8,TRBJ2-1,.,CASSPTGGGGGNEQFF,TGTGCCAGCAGCCCAACTGGGGGCGGTGGAGGCAATGAGCAGTTCTTC
.,TRBV3-1/TRBV3-2,TRBJ1-1,.,CASSRGGGRNTEAFF,TGTGCCAGCAGCCGGGGAGGGGGGAGGAACACTGAAGCTTTCTTT
TRBD2,TRBV11-2,TRBJ2-3,.,CASSQTSVDTQYF,TGTGCCAGCAGCCAGACTAGCGTAGATACGCAGTATTTT
.,TRBV29-1,TRBJ1-3,.,CSAQSSGNTIYF,TGCAGCGCCCAGAGCTCTGGAAACACCATATATTTT
.,TRBV28,TRBJ2-1,.,CATTWINEQFF,TGTGCCACTACATGGATCAATGAGCAGTTCTTC
TRBD2,TRBV3-1/TRBV3-2,TRBJ2-1,many,CASSPSPGGHNEQFF,TGTGCCAGCAGCCCCTCTCCGGGGGGTCACAATGAGCAGTTCTTC
TRBD2,TRBV19,TRBJ2-2,.,CASRPGLAGGNTGELFF,TGTGCCAGTAGGCCGGGACTAGCGGGGGGGAACACCGGGGAGCTGTTTTTT
.,TRBV24-1,TRBJ2-7,.,CATSVGRQGSYEQYF,TGTGCCACCAGTGTTGGGCGGCAGGGGTCCTACGAGCAGTACTTC
TRBD2,TRBV18,TRBJ2-3,.,CASSPPSRGGTGTDTQYF,TGTGCCAGCTCACCACCGTCTCGCGGGGGTACCGGCACAGATACGCAGTATTTT